This T cell receptor beta chain was observed in a study of blood T cell repertoires in COVID-19. For the study at large: The analysed material was cDNA or gDNA that came from T cells, B-cell-depleted T cells, or PBMCs.

Method: immunoSEQ multiplex PCR; TCRdb's copy keeps in-frame clones and lacks some. The sample gives about 210,000 clones, roughly 89% of which show up once; around 2.9% is in the top ten. Germline values: CDR1 MNHEY, CDR2 SVGAGI. This CDR3 region has 13 residues. The trim removed 7 bases at V and 6 bases at J, leaving 6 bases unmatched. Participant reports of clinical history set cohort assignment. Exposed study participants had met a COVID-19 case within 2 weeks before entry. In this sample, this clone turned up once. The V gene is TRBV6-5, the J gene TRBJ1-1; 9 bases line up with TRBD1. The source is a young woman who had been exposed to COVID-19. The sequenced sample consisted of PBMCs or T cells enriched from blood (not recorded which). CDR3 coding DNA: TGTGCCAGCAAACGGGACAGGGTGGCTGAAGCTTTCTTT. Translated, it gives CASKRDRVAEAFF.